The 12 T cell receptor beta chains below come from one sample, sequenced in a study of neoadjuvant nivolumab and ipilimumab in lung cancer. TCRdb keeps only in-frame clones here, not all; method: immunoSEQ multiplex PCR. The sample records some 27,000 clones, approximately 80% being singletons. The source was peripheral blood, collected before neoadjuvant nivolumab, alone or with ipilimumab. These receptor sequences come from an adult with non-small cell lung cancer.

V and J are TRBV9 and TRBJ1-1, with 8 bases lining up with TRBD1. CDR3 length: 14 residues. V gave up 0 bases and J gave up 4 bases; unmatched junction bases: 2. Per germline, CDR1 SGDLS and CDR2 YYNGEE. This CDR3 is CASSVGTGPTEAFF. CDR3 in DNA: TGTGCCAGCAGCGTAGGGACAGGGCCCACTGAAGCTTTCTTT.

There are a few counts of this clone. The rearrangement links TRBV10-1 to TRBJ1-1, with a weak D call TRBD1 (6 bases). Germline CDR1 WNHNN, CDR2 SYGVQD (reference sequence). V dropped 8 bases and J dropped 0 bases, with 10 bases sitting between them. This CDR3 comprises 13 residues. CDR3 residues: CASSRGVNTEAFF. The DNA for the CDR3 is TGCGCCAGCTCTAGGGGGGTGAACACTGAAGCTTTCTTT.

This clone was counted between two and nine times. This chain links TRBV29-1 with TRBJ1-1, with no clear D. V lost 7 bases, J lost 1 base, and 10 bases lay in between. The CDR3 extends over 12 amino acids. In germline, CDR1 is SQVTM, CDR2 ANQGSEA. The CDR3 nucleotides are TGCAGCGCTGGGTCCCCGAACACTGAAGCTTTCTTT. Amino acids: CSAGSPNTEAFF. The whole variable domain, remainder taken from reference TRBV29-1 and TRBJ1-1, is SAVISQKPSRDICQRGTSLTIQCQVDSQVTMMFWYRQQPGQSLTLIATANQGSEATYESGFVIDKFPISRPNLTFSTLTVSNMSPEDSSIYLCSAGSPNTEAFFGQGTRLTVV.

The chain employs TRBV7-6 and TRBJ2-1; 10 bases map to TRBD2. The junction had 8 bases not matched to a gene; V was cut back by 8 bases and J by 7 bases. This CDR3 contains 14 residues. The germline V gene encodes CDR1 SGHVS and CDR2 FNYEAQ. Here the CDR3 DNA reads TGTGCCAGCGCCAAGCGGGGGGGCGGGAATGAGCAGTTCTTC. Amino acid sequence: CASAKRGGGNEQFF.

This clone has a single count. This sequence joins TRBV4-3 and TRBJ1-3, with no clear D. This CDR3 has 15 residues. The ends were cut back, 1 base at V and 4 bases at J, with 11 bases in the middle. The germline V gene has CDR1 LGHNA and CDR2 YSLEER. Written as DNA, the CDR3 is TGCGCCAGCAGCCAAGCGGGAATGGGGGGAAACACCATATATTTT. Residues: CASSQAGMGGNTIYF.

The J gene is TRBJ1-2, the V gene TRBV5-1; D is uncertain. V lost 0 bases to trimming and J lost 5 bases, with 11 bases between them. This CDR3 is built from 14 residues. CDR1 and CDR2 (germline): SGHRS, YFSETQ. The CDR3 DNA sequence: TGCGCCAGCAGCTTGGCGCCAGTCTTATATGGCTACACCTTC. Encoded protein: CASSLAPVLYGYTF.

This rearrangement joins TRBV19 to TRBJ2-5; D ambiguous. This CDR3 is built from 14 residues. Germline V gives CDR1 LNHDA, CDR2 SQIVND (reference sequence). V lost 3 bases, J lost 0 bases, and 8 bases lay in between. The CDR3 here is CASSMGLYQETQYF. The CDR3 DNA follows: TGTGCCAGTAGTATGGGCCTGTACCAAGAGACCCAGTACTTC.

This clone was observed a few times. The DNA of the CDR3 is TGTGCCACCAGCAGGGGTGAGGGCGGCGTGAACACTGAAGCTTTCTTT. Its translation: CATSRGEGGVNTEAFF. The J gene is TRBJ1-1, the V gene TRBV15; D remains unclear. The CDR3 has 16 residues. Between the trimmed V and J ends, which lost 3 bases and 0 bases, there was a span of 14 bases. Germline loops: CDR1 LNHNV, CDR2 YYDKDF (reference sequence).

The chain combines TRBV27 with TRBJ2-4; D call uncertain. V dropped 0 bases and J dropped 6 bases, with 6 bases sitting between them. This CDR3 is built from 13 residues. CDR1 is MNHEY, CDR2 SMNVEV, per germline (reference sequence). The CDR3 region is CASSLSRTNIQYF. The CDR3 region has the DNA TGTGCCAGCAGTTTATCCCGGACAAACATTCAGTACTTC.

This chain links TRBV18 with TRBJ2-3; D unresolved. The CDR3 runs 13 residues. CDR1 is KGHSH and CDR2 is LQKENI in the germline V gene. V was cut by 0 bases and J by 4 bases, with 5 bases left in between. CDR3 residues: CASSPPISDTQYF. As DNA, the CDR3 is TGTGCCAGCTCACCACCGATCTCAGATACGCAGTATTTT.

V gene TRBV7-7 combines with J gene TRBJ2-2, with D possibly called TRBD1 or TRBD2 (5 bases each). Germline V CDR1 and CDR2: SSHAT, FNYEAQ (reference sequence). V was cut by 5 bases and J by 3 bases, with 10 bases left in between. CDR3 length equals 14 residues. The DNA of the CDR3 is TGTGCCAGCAGCCCGGGGCCCGACACCGGGGAGCTGTTTTTT. This sequence encodes CASSPGPDTGELFF. Complete variable domain (other parts from reference TRBV7-7 and TRBJ2-2): GAGVSQSPRYKVTKRGQDVTLRCDPISSHATLYWYQQALGQGPEFLTYFNYEAQPDKSGLPSDRFSAERPEGSISTLTIQRTEQRDSAMYRCASSPGPDTGELFFGEGSRLTVL.

There are a few counts of this clone. This sequence joins TRBV10-3 and TRBJ1-1; no clear D gene. Per the germline V gene, CDR1 is ENHRY and CDR2 is SYGVKD. The CDR3 has 13 residues. V lost 4 bases and J lost 1, with 7 bases in between. For the CDR3, the DNA is TGTGCCATCAGTGGCCCCAAGAACACTGAAGCTTTCTTT. The encoded protein is CAISGPKNTEAFF.